This T cell receptor beta chain was found in a study of blood T cell repertoires in COVID-19. Authors' analysis steps: Amplifying reference gene primers gave estimates of nucleated cell counts. Assay: immunoSEQ multiplex PCR; the TCRdb copy retains only in-frame clones and omits some. That table gives V, J and clone size, and the DNA gave D and trimming. The sample yields fewer than 150,000 clones, 88% seen once. V lost 4 bases, J lost 5 bases, and 5 bases lay in between. The germline CDR1 and CDR2 sequences are SEHNR and FQNEAQ (reference sequence). The CDR3 length is 12 residues. This sequence originates from a man aged 50-60 years with active or convalescent COVID-19. V and J are TRBV7-9 and TRBJ2-2; unclear D gene. The sequencing input was peripheral blood. CDR3 protein: CASSSSTGELFF. In DNA form, the CDR3 reads TGTGCCAGCAGCTCCAGTACCGGGGAGCTGTTTTTT.